This paragraph covers one T cell receptor beta chain sequence. The V gene lost 2 bases and the J gene lost 4 bases, with 15 bases spanning the gap. The germline V gene encodes CDR1 SGHRS and CDR2 YFSETQ. This CDR3 is built from 15 residues. Here immunoSEQ multiplex PCR was the method, and the copy in TCRdb shows in-frame clones only, minus some. The sample has 180,000 or so clones; 70% to 90% are singletons. This specimen comes from a study of blood T cell repertoires in COVID-19. This TCR was sampled from a man between 60 and 70 years old with acute or convalescent COVID-19. The chain joins TRBV5-1 to TRBJ2-5; D possibly corresponds to TRBD1 (5 bases). The sample was peripheral blood. The CDR3: CASSFSRQGGETQYF. CDR3 DNA sequence: TGCGCCAGCAGCTTTTCTCGGCAGGGCGGAGAGACCCAGTACTTC.